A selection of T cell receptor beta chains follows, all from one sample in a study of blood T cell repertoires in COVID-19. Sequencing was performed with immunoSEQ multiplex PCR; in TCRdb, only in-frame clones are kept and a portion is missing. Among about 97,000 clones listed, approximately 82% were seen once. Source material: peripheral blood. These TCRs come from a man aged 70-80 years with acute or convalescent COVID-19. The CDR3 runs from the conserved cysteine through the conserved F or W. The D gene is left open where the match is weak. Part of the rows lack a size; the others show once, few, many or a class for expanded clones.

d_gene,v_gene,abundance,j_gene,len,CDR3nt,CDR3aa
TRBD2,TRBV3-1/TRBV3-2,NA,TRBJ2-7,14,TGTGCCAGCAGTCCGGGGGGGAGCTCCTACGAGCAGTACTTC,CASSPGGSSYEQYF
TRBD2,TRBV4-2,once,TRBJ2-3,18,TGTGCCAGCAGCCAAGAATGGACTAGCATACTAAGCACAGATACGCAGTATTTT,CASSQEWTSILSTDTQYF
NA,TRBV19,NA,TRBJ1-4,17,TGTGCCAGTAGTCTCAGGGTTTCCCCACGCCGAGGTGAAAAACTGTTTTTT,CASSLRVSPRRGEKLFF
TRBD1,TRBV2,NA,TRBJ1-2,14,TGTGCCAGCACTGAGGACAGGGGGCGGGGTGGCTACACCTTC,CASTEDRGRGGYTF
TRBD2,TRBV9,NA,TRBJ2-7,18,TGTGCCAGCAGCGTAGCGGCTAGCGGGGGGGCCCTTCCTTACGAGCAGTACTTC,CASSVAASGGALPYEQYF
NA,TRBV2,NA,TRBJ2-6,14,TGTGCCAGCAGTTATAACAGTGGGGCCAACGTCCTGACTTTC,CASSYNSGANVLTF
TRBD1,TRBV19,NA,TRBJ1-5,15,TGTGCCAGTAGTATCCAGACAGGGGGCGTTCAGCCCCAGCATTTT,CASSIQTGGVQPQHF
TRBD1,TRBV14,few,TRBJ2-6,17,TGTGCCAGCAGTCGAGACAGGGCCGGCTCTGGGGCCAACGTCCTGACTTTC,CASSRDRAGSGANVLTF
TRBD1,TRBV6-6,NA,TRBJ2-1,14,TGTGCCAGCAGTTACCTCGGGACAGATAATGAGCAGTTCTTC,CASSYLGTDNEQFF
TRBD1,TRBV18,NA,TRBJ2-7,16,TGTGCCAGCTCACCACGTTCACAGGGGACCCACTTCGAGCAGTACTTC,CASSPRSQGTHFEQYF
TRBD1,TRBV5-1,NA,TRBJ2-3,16,TGCGCCAGCAGCTTGGCGCGGACAGGGGTCACAGATACGCAGTATTTT,CASSLARTGVTDTQYF
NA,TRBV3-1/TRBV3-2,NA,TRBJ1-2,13,TGTGCCAGCAGCCCCGAACTAGGCGGGGGCGAAGCCTTC,CASSPELGGGEAF
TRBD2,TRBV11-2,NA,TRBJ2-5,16,TGTGCCAGCAGCTTAGGTAGCGGGAGGGTTGTAGAGACCCAGTACTTC,CASSLGSGRVVETQYF
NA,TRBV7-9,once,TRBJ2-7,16,TGTGCCAGCAGCCCAGCGTTAATGGGAGTCGGCTCCGAGCAGTACTTC,CASSPALMGVGSEQYF
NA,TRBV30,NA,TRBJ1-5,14,TGTGCCTGGAGAGGGGGAAATAGCAATCAGCCCCAGCATTTT,CAWRGGNSNQPQHF
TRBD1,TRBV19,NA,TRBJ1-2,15,TGTGCCAGTAGTCGCCGGGACAGGGGCCTCTATGGCTACACCTTC,CASSRRDRGLYGYTF
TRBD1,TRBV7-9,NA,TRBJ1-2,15,TGTGCCAGCAGCTTAGCGGACAGGGAAGTAAGTGGCTACACCTTC,CASSLADREVSGYTF
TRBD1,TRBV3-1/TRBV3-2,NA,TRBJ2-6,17,TGTGCCAGCAGCCCTGGGACAGGGGGTACTGGGGCCAACGTCCTGACTTTC,CASSPGTGGTGANVLTF
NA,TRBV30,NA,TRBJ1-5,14,TGTGCCTGGAGTGTAGGAGGAATCAATCAGCCCCAGCATTTT,CAWSVGGINQPQHF
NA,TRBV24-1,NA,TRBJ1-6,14,TGTGCCACCAGTGAGGCGGGGAAGGATTCACCCCTCCACTTT,CATSEAGKDSPLHF
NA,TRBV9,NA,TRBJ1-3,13,TGTGCCAGCAGCGCCCACTCTGGAAACACCATATATTTT,CASSAHSGNTIYF
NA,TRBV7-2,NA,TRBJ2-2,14,TGTGCCAGCAGCTCGGACATCAGCACCGGGGAGCTGTTTTTT,CASSSDISTGELFF
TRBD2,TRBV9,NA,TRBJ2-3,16,TGTGCCAGCAGCGTAGGGATAGCGGGGAACACAGATACGCAGTATTTT,CASSVGIAGNTDTQYF
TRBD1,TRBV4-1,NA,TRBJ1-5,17,TGCGCCAGCAGCCGCGGACAGGGGGCGCTTGGCAATCAGCCCCAGCATTTT,CASSRGQGALGNQPQHF
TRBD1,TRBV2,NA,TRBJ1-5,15,TGTGCCAGCAGGACAGGGGGGTTTGGCGGGCAGCCCCAGCATTTT,CASRTGGFGGQPQHF
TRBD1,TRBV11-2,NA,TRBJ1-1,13,TGTGCCAGCAGCATGATGACAGGGACTGAAGCTTTCTTT,CASSMMTGTEAFF
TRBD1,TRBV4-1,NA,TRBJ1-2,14,TGCGCCAGCAGCCAGTACGACAGGGTAGGCGGCTACACCTTC,CASSQYDRVGGYTF
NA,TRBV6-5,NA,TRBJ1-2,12,TGTGCCGCCAGGTCCCTTAACTATGGCTACACCTTC,CAARSLNYGYTF
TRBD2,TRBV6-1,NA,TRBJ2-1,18,TGTGCCAGCAGTGAAGCGCTGATAGCGGGGGCCCCGGGTAATGAGCAGTTCTTC,CASSEALIAGAPGNEQFF
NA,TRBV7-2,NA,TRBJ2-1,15,TGTGCCAGCAGCTTACGGCCGCTCAAGACGGGTGAGCAGTTCTTC,CASSLRPLKTGEQFF
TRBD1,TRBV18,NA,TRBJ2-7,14,TGTGCCAGCTCACCACGGGACAGGTCGAACGAGCAGTACTTC,CASSPRDRSNEQYF
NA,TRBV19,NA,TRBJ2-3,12,TGTGCCAGTAACAGACCCACAGATACGCAGTATTTT,CASNRPTDTQYF
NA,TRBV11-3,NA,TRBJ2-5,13,TGTGCCAGCAGCCCGGCAGGGGACGAGACCCAGTACTTC,CASSPAGDETQYF
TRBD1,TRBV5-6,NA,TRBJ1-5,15,TGTGCCAGCACCCTGGGGACAGGTTTCCATCAGCCCCAGCATTTT,CASTLGTGFHQPQHF
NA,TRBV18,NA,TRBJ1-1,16,TGTGCCAGCTCAGCTTCCCAGGGGATGGGTGACACTGAAGCTTTCTTT,CASSASQGMGDTEAFF
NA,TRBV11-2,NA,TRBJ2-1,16,TGTGCCAGCAGCTTAGATGAACGGGGGGCGGGCAATGAGCAGTTCTTC,CASSLDERGAGNEQFF
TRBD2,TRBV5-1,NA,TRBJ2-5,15,TGCGCCAGCAGCTTTAGCGGGGGGGCCCTAGAGACCCAGTACTTC,CASSFSGGALETQYF
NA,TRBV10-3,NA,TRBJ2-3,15,TGTGCCATCAGTGACTCCGGGACTCAGCAAGATACGCAGTATTTT,CAISDSGTQQDTQYF
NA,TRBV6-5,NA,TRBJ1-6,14,TGTGCCAGCAGTTACGGGGGGACGAATTCACCCCTCCACTTT,CASSYGGTNSPLHF
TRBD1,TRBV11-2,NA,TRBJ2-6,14,TGTGCCAGCAGCTTGGTCTCCGGGACAGTAATCCTGACTTTC,CASSLVSGTVILTF
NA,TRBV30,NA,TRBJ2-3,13,TGTGCCTGGAGTTCCGACAGTGCAGATACGCAGTATTTT,CAWSSDSADTQYF
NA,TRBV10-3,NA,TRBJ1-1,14,TGTGCCATCAGTGAGGCCCCAGCGGAGACTGAAGCTTTCTTT,CAISEAPAETEAFF
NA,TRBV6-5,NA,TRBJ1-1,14,TGTGCCAGCAGCATACAATTATACAACACTGAAGCTTTCTTT,CASSIQLYNTEAFF
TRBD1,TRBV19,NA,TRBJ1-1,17,TGTGCCAGTAGTGTCTGGACAGGGGGTCGTATGAACACTGAAGCTTTCTTT,CASSVWTGGRMNTEAFF
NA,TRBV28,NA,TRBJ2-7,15,TGTGCCAGCAGTTTCTCCCTCCAGGGGTGGTACGAGCAGTACTTC,CASSFSLQGWYEQYF
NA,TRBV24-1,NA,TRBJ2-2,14,TGTGCCACCAGTGACCAAACTAGGACCGGGGAGCTGTTTTTT,CATSDQTRTGELFF
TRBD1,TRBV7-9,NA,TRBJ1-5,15,TGTGCCAGCAGCTTAACGGGACAGATGAATCAGCCCCAGCATTTT,CASSLTGQMNQPQHF